These 6 T cell receptor beta chains originate from one sample sequenced in a study of T cell clusters in autoimmune cytopenias. Tens of thousands of genome equivalents of blood DNA were amplified for TRB. Multiplex touch-down PCR amplified TRB using TRB-A and TRB-B pools in one tube. TCRdb reworked the multiplex PCR reads into one entry per CDR3 protein, no DNA. Recorded for this sample: about 2,100 distinct CDR3 sequences. These data were likewise used in another study, on T cell repertoires in aging, cancer and after chemotherapy.

The sequenced material came from peripheral blood. The source of these receptors is a human donor in good health.

The J gene is TRBJ2-7, the V gene TRBV28; the TRBD1 assignment by TCRdb is unverifiable without DNA. The germline gives CDR1 MDHEN, CDR2 SYDVKM. The CDR3 contains 12 residues. The CDR3 loop is CASSLGGGEQYF.

This clonotype is called medium-sized (0.01 to 0.1%) based on its frequency. The CDR3 reads CASSQEGQGAVSYEQYF. The chain uses TRBV14 and TRBJ2-7; TCRdb outputs TRBD1, but without DNA this stays unchecked. Germline lookup yields CDR1 SGHDN and CDR2 FVKESK. The CDR3 sequence is 17 residues long.

The chain joins TRBV6-1 to TRBJ1-1; the D gene TCRdb calls, TRBD1, cannot be checked with no DNA. Looked up from germline, CDR1 is MNHNS and CDR2 is SASEGT. The CDR3 runs 16 residues. CDR3 protein: CASSEHRGTGDTEAFF.

This clonotype ranks as large in terms of frequency. J is TRBJ2-1 and V is TRBV7-6; TCRdb designates TRBD1, a call that cannot be tested without DNA. In germline, CDR1 is SGHVS, CDR2 FNYEAQ. The CDR3 covers 14 residues. The CDR3 loop reads CASSRDAGANEQFF.

This clonotype registers medium-sized by frequency. The chain recombines TRBV20-1 with TRBJ2-2. CDR3 length: 11 residues. The V gene's germline CDR1 is DFQATT and CDR2 SNEGSKA (reference sequence). The CDR3 is CSARDTGELFF.

V and J are TRBV28 and TRBJ2-1; as DNA is missing, the TRBD2 call by TCRdb cannot be tested. This CDR3 has 19 residues. Germline values: CDR1 MDHEN, CDR2 SYDVKM. CDR3 in amino acids: CASSPLFFPRTSGRDPQFF.